This T cell receptor (beta chain) was captured in a study of cytomegalovirus exposure and HLA in healthy donors. The PCR contained 60 Vbeta and 13 Jbeta primers. Measured with immunoSEQ multiplex PCR; TCRdb has only the in-frame clones, and not every one. The sample records some 95,000 clones, over 70% being singletons. Sampled while nominally healthy, donors likely had unrecorded immune exposures. Findings and limits, study-wide: Overall, around 160 TCR beta chains were annotated as cytomegalovirus-associated. Some public TCRs appeared in many individuals, while most sequences were rare.

As for this clone: Its cognate antigen is unknown.

The receptor comes from a man over 45 in good health and CMV-seropositive. The sample was PBMCs.

CDR3 loop: CASTRPGQEAFF. Here the CDR3 DNA reads TGTGCCAGCACTCGGCCAGGGCAGGAAGCTTTCTTT. The rearrangement links TRBV28 to TRBJ1-1; D is possibly TRBD1 (5 bases). This CDR3 contains 12 residues. V shed 7 bases and J shed 8 bases, with 14 bases lying between them. From germline, CDR1 is MDHEN and CDR2 SYDVKM.